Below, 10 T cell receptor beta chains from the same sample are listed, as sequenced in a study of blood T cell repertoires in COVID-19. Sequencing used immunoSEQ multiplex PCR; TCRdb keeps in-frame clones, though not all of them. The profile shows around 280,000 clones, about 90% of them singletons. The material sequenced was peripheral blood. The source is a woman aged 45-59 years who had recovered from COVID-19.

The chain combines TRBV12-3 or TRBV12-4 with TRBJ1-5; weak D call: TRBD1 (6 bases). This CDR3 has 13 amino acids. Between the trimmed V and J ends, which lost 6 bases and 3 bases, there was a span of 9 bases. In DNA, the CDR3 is TGTGCCAGCAGCTACAGGGACAATCAGCCCCAGCATTTT. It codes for CASSYRDNQPQHF.

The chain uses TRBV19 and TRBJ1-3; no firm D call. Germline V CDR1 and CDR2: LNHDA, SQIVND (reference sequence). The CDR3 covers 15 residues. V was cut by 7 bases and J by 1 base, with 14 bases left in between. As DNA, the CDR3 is TGTGCCAGTAACTCGTTAGGGAGTTCTGGAAACACCATATATTTT. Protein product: CASNSLGSSGNTIYF.

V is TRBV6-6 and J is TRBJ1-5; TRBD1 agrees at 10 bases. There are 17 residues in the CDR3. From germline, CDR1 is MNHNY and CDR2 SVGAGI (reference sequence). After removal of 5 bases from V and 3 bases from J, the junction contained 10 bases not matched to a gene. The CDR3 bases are TGTGCCAGCAGTCCTAAACCGGGACAGGGGTACAATCAGCCCCAGCATTTT. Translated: CASSPKPGQGYNQPQHF.

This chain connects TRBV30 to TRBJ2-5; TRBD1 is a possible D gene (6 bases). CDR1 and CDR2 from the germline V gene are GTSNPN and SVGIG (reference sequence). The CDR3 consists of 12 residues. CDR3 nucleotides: TGTGCTGGACAGTTCGCAGTAGAGACCCAGTACTTC. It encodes CAGQFAVETQYF.

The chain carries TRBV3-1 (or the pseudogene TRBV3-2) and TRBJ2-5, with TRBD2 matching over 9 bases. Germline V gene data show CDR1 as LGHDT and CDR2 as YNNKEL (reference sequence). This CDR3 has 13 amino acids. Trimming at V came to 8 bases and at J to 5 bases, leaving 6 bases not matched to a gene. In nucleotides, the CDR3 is TGTGCCAGCCAACTAGCGGGTAAGGAGACCCAGTACTTC. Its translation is CASQLAGKETQYF.

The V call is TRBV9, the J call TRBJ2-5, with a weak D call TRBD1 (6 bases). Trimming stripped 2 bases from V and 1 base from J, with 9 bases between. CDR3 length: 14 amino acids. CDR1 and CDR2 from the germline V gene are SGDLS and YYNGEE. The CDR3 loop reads CASSVGHRQETQYF. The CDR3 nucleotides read TGTGCCAGCAGCGTGGGACACCGCCAAGAGACCCAGTACTTC.

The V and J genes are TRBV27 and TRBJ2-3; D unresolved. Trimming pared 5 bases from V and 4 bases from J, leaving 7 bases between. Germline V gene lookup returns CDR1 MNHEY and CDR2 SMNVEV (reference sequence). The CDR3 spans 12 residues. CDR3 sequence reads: CASSISADTQYF. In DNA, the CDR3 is TGTGCCAGCAGTATCAGTGCAGATACGCAGTATTTT.

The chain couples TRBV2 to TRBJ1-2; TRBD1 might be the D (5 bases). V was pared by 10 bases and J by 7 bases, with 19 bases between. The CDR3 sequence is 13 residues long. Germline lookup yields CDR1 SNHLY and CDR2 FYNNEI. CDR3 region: CATSGDATSGYTF. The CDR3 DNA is TGTGCCACCTCGGGGGATGCTACCTCTGGCTACACCTTC. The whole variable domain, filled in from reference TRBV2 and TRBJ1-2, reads EPEVTQTPSHQVTQMGQEVILRCVPISNHLYFYWYRQILGQKVEFLVSFYNNEISEKSEIFDDQFSVERPDGSNFTLKIRSTKLEDSAMYFCATSGDATSGYTFGSGTRLTVV.

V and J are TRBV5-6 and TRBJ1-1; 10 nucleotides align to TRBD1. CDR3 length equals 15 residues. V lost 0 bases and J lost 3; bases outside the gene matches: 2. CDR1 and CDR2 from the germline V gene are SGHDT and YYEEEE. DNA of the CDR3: TGTGCCAGCAGCTTGGTCGGGACAGGGGACACTGAAGCTTTCTTT. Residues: CASSLVGTGDTEAFF.

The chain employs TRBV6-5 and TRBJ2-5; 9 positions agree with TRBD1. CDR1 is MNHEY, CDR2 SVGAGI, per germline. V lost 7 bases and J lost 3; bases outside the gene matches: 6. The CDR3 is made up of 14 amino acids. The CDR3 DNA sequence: TGTGCCAGCACTCCCCGGACAGGGGAAGAGACCCAGTACTTC. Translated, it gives CASTPRTGEETQYF.